Described below is a single TCR beta chain sequence and its context. The antigen remains undetermined. The sample is drawn from a study of T cells after yellow fever vaccination. General study points: A small proportion of clonotypes was detected in both the CD4 and CD8 compartments. Abundant contaminating clonotypes from the bulk population could appear in FACS-sorted repertoires. Most primary-vaccination clones recurred post-booster (more than 95% CD4, just over 85% CD8).

Conversion of TCR transcripts into cDNA relied on 5'RACE template switching, which added a universal primer site and UMIs. TCRdb itself ran the 5' RACE reads through MiXCR, one entry per CDR3 protein. The repertoire holds under 350,000 distinct CDR3 sequences, with 4.1% as singletons. The germline V and J ends were trimmed by 3 bases and 5 bases, with 17 bases remaining between them. This CDR3 region has 16 residues. The sequencing here drew on PBMCs, taken 5 days after the yellow fever booster vaccination. The TCR was taken from a man between 18 and 35 years old who received the YFV17D yellow fever vaccine. This sequence joins TRBV12-3 or TRBV12-4 and TRBJ1-5, with unresolved D. The CDR3 loop reads CASSFWAHVPDQPQHF. CDR3 DNA: TGTGCCAGCAGTTTTTGGGCTCATGTCCCGGATCAGCCCCAGCATTTT.